These 4 T cell receptor beta chains share one sample of origin, sequenced in a study of T cells in Graves' hyperthyroidism and ophthalmopathy (dated by TCRdb to about 2019). Library method: multiplex PCR. The sample was run on an Illumina HiSeq 2000. The TCR beta CDR3 regions were amplified from the RNA transcripts. For the first round of RT-PCR on the TCR CDR3, the HTBI primer set was used together with the Qiagen OneStep RT-PCR kit. TCRdb cleaned the public reads at Q25 with fastp, built clones with MiXCR and kept in-frame beta chains. Every entry covers one CDR3 protein and lists the most common genes and DNA from its rows. The sample has 550,000 to 600,000 distinct CDR3 sequences on record, 14% of them singletons. Roughly 7% of the sample rests with the top ten. Sequencing was performed on blood. Receptors originate from a woman between 18 and 29 years old with Graves' ophthalmopathy.

The V and J genes are TRBV7-9 and TRBJ1-1; D is undetermined. The CDR3 contains 16 residues. Between the trimmed V and J ends, which lost 4 bases and 4 bases, there was a span of 19 bases. Germline values: CDR1 SEHNR, CDR2 FQNEAQ (reference sequence). The CDR3 DNA is TGTGCCAGCAGCTCACAAGATTACGGGTCGAGCACTGAAGCTTTCTTT. It specifies CASSSQDYGSSTEAFF.

This chain links TRBV29-1 with TRBJ2-7; D gene uncertain. This CDR3 spans 14 amino acids. Germline V lookup: CDR1 SQVTM, CDR2 ANQGSEA. Trimming took 3 bases from V and 3 from J, leaving 15 bases between them. In nucleotides, the CDR3 is TGCAGCGTTGATTCCGGCCCAGGCGTCTACGAGCAGTACTTC. Protein sequence: CSVDSGPGVYEQYF.

This clonotype was seen repeatedly, ten times or more. The junction does not match germline at one end; this may be a read error. V is TRBV20-1 and J is TRBJ2-1; D gene unclear. The germline CDR1 and CDR2 sequences are DFQATT and SNEGSKA (reference sequence). The CDR3 sequence is 14 residues long. As DNA, the CDR3 is TGCAGTGCAAGAGGTAGCTTAGGCTACAATGAGCAGTTCTTC. Amino acids: CSARGSLGYNEQFF.

This clonotype has just a few counts. The V gene is TRBV24-1, the J gene TRBJ2-1; D gene uncertain. V was clipped by 5 bases and J by 8 bases, with 18 bases between them. Per the germline V gene, CDR1 is KGHDR and CDR2 is SFDVKD. This CDR3 has 15 amino acids. The DNA for the CDR3 is TGTGCCACCAGTGCCGAGGACCCGAGTCGGGATGAGCAGTTCTTC. Translated, it gives CATSAEDPSRDEQFF.